These 31 T cell receptor beta chains share one sample of origin, sequenced in a study of cytomegalovirus exposure and HLA in healthy donors. Profiling relied on immunoSEQ multiplex PCR, and the TCRdb table lists in-frame clones only, not all of them. The table has some 60,000 clones, roughly 96% seen once; the top ten hold just over 0.9%. The specimen was PBMCs. Receptors were obtained from a man aged 18 to 30 in good health and CMV-seronegative.

The gene calls are TRBV11-2 and TRBJ1-2; 12 bases match TRBD1. V lost 3 bases to trimming and J lost 6 bases; unmatched junction nucleotides: 14. From germline, CDR1 is SGHAT and CDR2 FQNNGV. CDR3 length: 18 amino acids. CDR3 coding DNA: TGTGCCAGCAGCTTCTACTCCGGGACAGGGGGCGCTTTGGATGGCTACACCTTC. Its protein product is CASSFYSGTGGALDGYTF.

The chain combines TRBV10-3 with TRBJ2-3, with 7 positions matching TRBD2. The CDR3 is 15 residues long. Looked up from germline, CDR1 is ENHRY and CDR2 is SYGVKD. V shed 2 bases and J 0 bases; nucleotides not matched to a gene: 2. This CDR3 is CAISETSDSTDTQYF. CDR3 nucleotide sequence: TGTGCCATCAGTGAGACTAGCGATAGCACAGATACGCAGTATTTT.

The DNA for the CDR3 is TGTGCCAGCAGTTTTGACAGGAGCAAGCCCCAGCATTTT. This sequence encodes CASSFDRSKPQHF. V and J are TRBV27 and TRBJ1-5; D possibly corresponds to TRBD1 (6 bases). V was clipped by 3 bases and J by 8 bases, with 11 bases between them. The CDR3 has 13 residues. Germline V gene sequence: CDR1 MNHEY, CDR2 SMNVEV (reference sequence).

The chain joins TRBV6-5 to TRBJ2-7; 11 bases are shared with TRBD1. From germline, CDR1 is MNHEY and CDR2 SVGAGI. There are 14 residues in the CDR3. J lost 3 bases, V lost 5 bases, and 3 bases had no gene match. The CDR3 region has the DNA TGTGCCAGCAGTAGGACAGGGGGCAGCTACGAGCAGTACTTC. Translation: CASSRTGGSYEQYF.

The chain joins TRBV4-1 to TRBJ2-1, with TRBD2 matching over 7 bases. With V trimmed by 1 base and J by 9 bases, 15 bases remained unmatched. Germline V CDR1 and CDR2: MGHRA, YSYEKL. The CDR3 sequence is 17 residues long. Here the CDR3 DNA reads TGCGCCAGCAGCCAAGTCGGGGAGGGCCGCCGGGCTGGTGAGCAGTTCTTC. Its protein is CASSQVGEGRRAGEQFF.

The rearrangement uses TRBV6-6 and TRBJ1-1; D call uncertain. Germline-derived CDR1 and CDR2 are MNHNY and SVGAGI (reference sequence). The ends were cut back, 9 bases at V and 2 bases at J, with 10 bases in the middle. The CDR3 contains 12 residues. In DNA, the CDR3 is TGTGCCAGTAACAGAGCAAACACTGAAGCTTTCTTT. As protein: CASNRANTEAFF.

The genes are TRBV7-8 and TRBJ2-3; possibly TRBD1 for D (6 bases). CDR1 is SGHVS, CDR2 FQNEAQ, per germline. The CDR3 length is 14 residues. V was cut by 1 base and J by 4 bases, with 9 bases left in between. CDR3 residues: CASSLDRVSDTQYF. CDR3 DNA: TGTGCCAGCAGCTTAGACAGGGTTTCAGATACGCAGTATTTT.

The J gene is TRBJ2-5, the V gene TRBV18; 7 bases match TRBD1. From germline, CDR1 is KGHSH and CDR2 LQKENI. Germline trimming cut 6 bases from V and 2 bases from J; bases unmatched to any gene: 9. The CDR3 loop spans 15 amino acids. In nucleotides, the CDR3 is TGTGCCAGCTCGTCACTCGGGACAGCTCAAGAGACCCAGTACTTC. Its protein is CASSSLGTAQETQYF.

The CDR3 protein is CASSLQRTGANVLTF. The CDR3 DNA is TGTGCCAGCAGCTTGCAGAGGACTGGGGCCAACGTCCTGACTTTC. The V and J genes are TRBV5-4 and TRBJ2-6; D remains unclear. The V end lost 1 base, the J end lost 2 bases, and 7 bases lay between the germline ends. The germline V gene has CDR1 SGHNT and CDR2 YYREEE (reference sequence). The CDR3 runs 15 residues. The full variable domain, in which reference TRBV5-4 and TRBJ2-6 provide the parts outside the CDR3, is ETGVTQSPTHLIKTRGQQVTLRCSSQSGHNTVSWYQQALGQGPQFIFQYYREEENGRGNFPPRFSGLQFPNYSSELNVNALELDDSALYLCASSLQRTGANVLTFGAGSRLTVL.

V is TRBV5-6 and J is TRBJ1-2; 11 positions agree with TRBD1. Germline V lookup: CDR1 SGHDT, CDR2 YYEEEE. V dropped 4 bases and J dropped 7; count of bases not matched to a gene: 6. The CDR3 has 14 residues. In nucleotides, the CDR3 is TGTGCCAGCAGCCAAGGACAGGGGGCGCGTGGCTACACCTTC. Translated: CASSQGQGARGYTF.

The CDR3 loop is CASSPVGQGARDTQYF. The DNA of the CDR3 is TGTGCCAGCAGCCCGGTGGGTCAGGGGGCTCGGGATACGCAGTATTTT. This chain connects TRBV11-1 to TRBJ2-3, with 8 bases identical to TRBD1. The CDR3 runs 16 residues. V was clipped by 5 bases and J by 6 bases; unmatched bases: 13. Germline-derived CDR1 and CDR2 are SGHAT and FQDESV (reference sequence).

The V and J genes are TRBV9 and TRBJ1-2; D gene ambiguous. In germline, CDR1 is SGDLS, CDR2 YYNGEE. V dropped 0 bases and J dropped 4 bases, with 10 bases sitting between them. The CDR3 consists of 14 residues. The CDR3 loop reads CASSVAPTTYGYTF. CDR3 sequence (DNA): TGTGCCAGCAGCGTAGCTCCCACTACCTATGGCTACACCTTC.

This clone was counted a single time. This chain joins TRBV14 and TRBJ2-6; 13 bases fit TRBD2. The CDR3 runs 20 residues. Germline CDR1 reads SGHDN; CDR2 reads FVKESK. Losses at the gene ends were 3 bases for V and 3 bases for J; bases not matched to a gene: 11. CDR3 sequence (DNA): TGTGCCAGCAGCCATAGATCAGGACTAGCGGGAGTACATGGGGCCAACGTCCTGACTTTC. Translation gives CASSHRSGLAGVHGANVLTF. The full variable domain, in which reference TRBV14 and TRBJ2-6 provide the parts outside the CDR3, is EAGVTQFPSHSVIEKGQTVTLRCDPISGHDNLYWYRRVMGKEIKFLLHFVKESKQDESGMPNNRFLAERTGGTYSTLKVQPAELEDSGVYFCASSHRSGLAGVHGANVLTFGAGSRLTVL.

The chain links TRBV27 to TRBJ2-1, with 11 bases matching TRBD2. Germline loops: CDR1 MNHEY, CDR2 SMNVEV (reference sequence). Trimming removed 5 bases from V and 6 bases from J; junction bases left unmatched: 6. The CDR3 runs to 15 residues. CDR3 in DNA: TGTGCCAGCAGTAGTACGGGACTAGCGGTCAATGAGCAGTTCTTC. Protein sequence: CASSSTGLAVNEQFF.

The chain recombines TRBV7-9 with TRBJ2-2, with D possibly TRBD1 on 6 matching bases. CDR3 length: 14 amino acids. Between the trimmed V and J ends, which lost 6 bases and 1 base, there was a span of 9 bases. Germline V gene lookup returns CDR1 SEHNR and CDR2 FQNEAQ (reference sequence). This CDR3 reads CASRPGQNTGELFF. CDR3 DNA sequence: TGTGCCAGCAGGCCGGGACAGAACACCGGGGAGCTGTTTTTT.

The chain couples TRBV7-2 to TRBJ2-1; D perhaps matches TRBD2 (7 bases). There are 14 residues in the CDR3. Germline V gene sequence: CDR1 SGHTA, CDR2 FQGNSA. Trimming left V 4 bases short and J 8 bases short, with 15 bases between. CDR3 in DNA: TGTGCCAGCAGCTCCTGGGGGGGGGCAGATGAGCAGTTCTTC. Protein product: CASSSWGGADEQFF. The entire variable domain, with the rest obtained from reference TRBV7-2 and TRBJ2-1, is as follows: GAGVSQSPSNKVTEKGKDVELRCDPISGHTALYWYRQSLGQGLEFLIYFQGNSAPDKSGLPSDRFSAERTGGSVSTLTIQRTQQEDSAVYLCASSSWGGADEQFFGPGTRLTVL.

This clone was recorded many times. The chain carries TRBV5-4 and TRBJ1-2; D uncertain. Trimming left V 5 bases short and J 3 bases short, with 23 bases between. CDR1 SGHNT and CDR2 YYREEE come from the germline V gene (reference sequence). The CDR3 loop spans 17 amino acids. The CDR3 sequence is CASSFIYSTRMDYGYTF. In DNA form, the CDR3 reads TGTGCCAGCAGTTTTATCTATTCGACACGTATGGACTATGGCTACACCTTC.

The chain carries TRBV9 and TRBJ2-1, with D perhaps TRBD1 (5 bases). Deletions cut 0 bases from V and 0 bases from J, with 10 bases between. Germline-derived CDR1 and CDR2 are SGDLS and YYNGEE. This CDR3 contains 16 residues. CDR3 amino acids: CASSVGREYSYNEQFF. The CDR3 DNA follows: TGTGCCAGCAGCGTAGGCAGGGAATACTCCTACAATGAGCAGTTCTTC.

The chain is built from TRBV6-5 and TRBJ2-7; D is possibly TRBD2 (6 bases). Germline CDR1 is MNHEY and CDR2 is SVGAGI. This CDR3 has 15 amino acids. The V and J ends lost 5 bases and 3 bases respectively, with 17 bases between them. The CDR3 bases are TGTGCCAGCAGTACGGCGGTGGGGAGGATCTACGAGCAGTACTTC. Amino acids: CASSTAVGRIYEQYF.

The rearrangement uses TRBV7-9 and TRBJ2-3, with 14 bases identical to TRBD2. Germline assignment: CDR1 SEHNR and CDR2 FQNEAQ (reference sequence). CDR3 length: 18 residues. V lost 5 bases, J lost 5 bases, and 12 bases stayed unmatched. CDR3 residues: CASSPGTSGGEYVDTQYF. CDR3 nucleotides: TGTGCCAGCAGCCCTGGGACTAGCGGGGGAGAGTATGTAGATACGCAGTATTTT.

V is TRBV7-9 and J is TRBJ2-5; 15 nucleotides align to TRBD2. Germline CDR1 SEHNR, CDR2 FQNEAQ (reference sequence). The CDR3 length is 17 residues. The trim removed 4 bases at V and 4 bases at J, leaving 7 bases unmatched. The CDR3 region is CASSSRTSGREGETQYF. CDR3 coding DNA: TGTGCCAGCAGCTCGAGGACTAGCGGGAGGGAGGGAGAGACCCAGTACTTC.

This clone was seen a single time. The chain recombines TRBV4-3 with TRBJ2-7, with TRBD2 matching 9 bases. CDR1 is LGHNA and CDR2 is YSLEER in the germline V gene. The CDR3 sequence is 13 residues long. J was trimmed by 4 bases and V by 3 bases; bases with no gene match: 1. As DNA, the CDR3 is TGCGCCAGCAGCCAGGGACTAGCTTACGAGCAGTACTTC. It translates to CASSQGLAYEQYF.

This rearrangement joins TRBV7-2 to TRBJ1-5, with TRBD1 identical over 9 bases. This CDR3 region has 16 residues. The trim removed 6 bases at V and 7 bases at J, leaving 13 bases unmatched. Germline-derived CDR1 and CDR2 are SGHTA and FQGNSA. CDR3 nucleotides: TGTGCCAGCAGGGATGCCGGGACAGGGAATAGACAGCCCCAGCATTTT. It is translated as CASRDAGTGNRQPQHF.

This clone has just one count. The rearrangement links TRBV9 to TRBJ2-7; D is possibly TRBD1 (5 bases). The CDR3 consists of 14 residues. V was shortened by 3 bases and J by 5 bases, with 15 bases between the two germline ends. Germline CDR1 SGDLS, CDR2 YYNGEE. The CDR3 protein is CASSGDQGYDEQYF. The CDR3 nucleotides are TGTGCCAGCAGCGGGGATCAGGGTTACGACGAGCAGTACTTC.

V is TRBV10-3 and J is TRBJ1-1; D remains unclear. Trimming cost V 2 bases and J 2 bases, with 6 bases left between them. The germline V gene has CDR1 ENHRY and CDR2 SYGVKD. This CDR3 has 13 residues. Here the CDR3 reads CAISEGGNTEAFF. The CDR3 region has the DNA TGTGCCATCAGTGAGGGTGGCAACACTGAAGCTTTCTTT.

The chain joins TRBV28 to TRBJ2-3; maybe TRBD1 (5 bases). V was pared by 9 bases and J by 3 bases, with 22 bases between. Germline V gives CDR1 MDHEN, CDR2 SYDVKM. This CDR3 comprises 16 residues. CDR3 in amino acids: CASQRTPWGLTDTQYF. CDR3 nucleotide sequence: TGTGCCAGTCAGAGGACACCTTGGGGTCTTACAGATACGCAGTATTTT.

The chain uses TRBV9 and TRBJ2-7; the match to TRBD1 covers 8 bases. The CDR3 length is 14 residues. Germline values: CDR1 SGDLS, CDR2 YYNGEE. J lost 6 bases, V lost 3 bases, and 8 bases had no gene match. The CDR3 nucleotides read TGTGCCAGCAGCGGACGAGTCACAGGGGGCGAGCAGTACTTC. Amino acids: CASSGRVTGGEQYF.

The gene calls are TRBV7-9 and TRBJ1-4, with TRBD1 identical over 9 bases. Per germline, CDR1 SEHNR and CDR2 FQNEAQ (reference sequence). The CDR3 contains 16 residues. Trimming took 5 bases from V and 4 from J; bases not matched to a gene: 8. The CDR3 protein is CASSPGDRALNEKLFF. In DNA, the CDR3 is TGTGCCAGCAGCCCAGGGGACAGGGCGCTTAATGAAAAACTGTTTTTT.

This chain links TRBV4-1 with TRBJ2-1; 13 positions agree with TRBD2. Trimming cost V 4 bases and J 5 bases; bases outside gene matches: 5. The germline gives CDR1 MGHRA, CDR2 YSYEKL. The CDR3 is 16 residues long. The CDR3 here is CASSRAGLAGNNEQFF. CDR3 in DNA: TGCGCCAGCAGCCGCGCGGGACTAGCGGGAAACAATGAGCAGTTCTTC.

This chain joins TRBV7-6 and TRBJ2-1; D not certain. The CDR3 loop spans 14 amino acids. Deletions cut 5 bases from V and 7 bases from J, with 15 bases between. CDR1 is SGHVS and CDR2 is FNYEAQ in the germline V gene. CDR3 loop: CASSAGAISNEQFF. CDR3 sequence (DNA): TGTGCCAGCAGCGCTGGAGCAATAAGTAATGAGCAGTTCTTC.

The V gene is TRBV28, the J gene TRBJ2-7, with a weak D call TRBD2 (6 bases). Trimming stripped 4 bases from V and 6 bases from J, with 13 bases between. Germline lookup yields CDR1 MDHEN and CDR2 SYDVKM. This CDR3 has 13 residues. The CDR3 here is CASSSPLATEQYF. In DNA form, the CDR3 reads TGTGCCAGCAGTTCCCCTCTAGCGACCGAGCAGTACTTC.